These 13 T cell receptor beta chains originate from one sample sequenced in a study of blood T cell repertoires in COVID-19. The method was immunoSEQ multiplex PCR; TCRdb's version includes in-frame clones alone and lacks a portion of them. Seen here are approximately 94,000 clones, around four fifths observed once, and the top ten hold around an eighth. Sequencing used peripheral blood. These receptors all come from a woman aged 70-85 years with acute or convalescent COVID-19.

J is TRBJ1-6 and V is TRBV4-1; TRBD1 is a possible D gene (5 bases). V was cut by 1 base and J by 7 bases, with 11 bases left in between. In germline, CDR1 is MGHRA, CDR2 YSYEKL. The CDR3 spans 15 residues. The CDR3 spells CASSQGRGGNSPLHF. The CDR3 nucleotides read TGCGCCAGCAGCCAAGGGAGGGGTGGGAATTCACCCCTCCACTTT.

This chain links TRBV6-6 with TRBJ1-3, with D possibly being TRBD1 (6 bases). Germline CDR1 reads MNHNY; CDR2 reads SVGAGI (reference sequence). This CDR3 is built from 16 residues. V was pared by 5 bases and J by 0 bases, with 14 bases between. CDR3 sequence: CASSLGQTYSGNTIYF. Written as DNA, the CDR3 is TGTGCCAGCAGTCTCGGACAGACATACTCTGGAAACACCATATATTTT.

This clone was recorded once. The chain recombines TRBV18 with TRBJ1-5; D gene ambiguous. V was shortened by 1 base and J by 0 bases, with 10 bases between the two germline ends. CDR3 size: 16 residues. Germline V gives CDR1 KGHSH, CDR2 LQKENI. CDR3 residues: CASSPLQANSNQPQHF. CDR3 coding DNA: TGTGCCAGCTCACCACTCCAGGCTAATAGCAATCAGCCCCAGCATTTT.

The rearrangement links TRBV2 to TRBJ2-4, with 10 bases fitting TRBD1. The germline gives CDR1 SNHLY, CDR2 FYNNEI. The ends lost 10 bases at V and 0 bases at J; junction bases unmatched: 6. The CDR3 length is 15 residues. CDR3 protein: CATGQGTLAKNIQYF. CDR3 nucleotide sequence: TGTGCCACGGGACAGGGGACGTTAGCCAAAAACATTCAGTACTTC. The full variable domain, with the rest looked up from reference TRBV2 and TRBJ2-4, is EPEVTQTPSHQVTQMGQEVILRCVPISNHLYFYWYRQILGQKVEFLVSFYNNEISEKSEIFDDQFSVERPDGSNFTLKIRSTKLEDSAMYFCATGQGTLAKNIQYFGAGTRLSVL.

The count of this clone is one. V is TRBV28 and J is TRBJ1-1; D may be TRBD1 (5 bases). The CDR3 loop spans 11 amino acids. CDR1 and CDR2 (germline): MDHEN, SYDVKM. V lost 4 bases and J lost 10, with 10 bases in between. CDR3: CASSWGVGAFF. The CDR3 nucleotides read TGTGCCAGCAGTTGGGGGGTAGGAGCTTTCTTT.

This clone has only a few counts. The J gene is TRBJ1-2, the V gene TRBV5-1; TRBD1 might be the D (5 bases). The CDR3 runs to 14 residues. Trimming took 1 base from V and 2 from J, leaving 9 bases between them. CDR1 is SGHRS, CDR2 YFSETQ, per germline. The CDR3, as DNA: TGCGCCAGCAGCTTGTCAGCAGGGAACTATGGCTACACCTTC. This encodes CASSLSAGNYGYTF.

The chain combines TRBV28 with TRBJ1-5, with D unresolved. V lost 5 bases, J lost 6 bases, and 11 bases lay in between. Germline assignment: CDR1 MDHEN and CDR2 SYDVKM. This CDR3 is 13 amino acids long. CDR3 in DNA: TGTGCCAGCAGTACTGCCGGTTTTCAGCCCCAGCATTTT. It codes for CASSTAGFQPQHF.

The chain carries TRBV7-2 and TRBJ2-1; TRBD2 matches 8 bases. Germline V gene sequence: CDR1 SGHTA, CDR2 FQGNSA. This CDR3 region has 16 residues. V shed 3 bases and J 7 bases; nucleotides not matched to a gene: 11. This chain's CDR3 is CASSFVSGGAGNEQFF. The CDR3 nucleotides are TGTGCCAGCAGCTTCGTGTCCGGGGGGGCCGGTAATGAGCAGTTCTTC.

There are a few counts of this clone. The V call is TRBV18, the J call TRBJ1-5; TRBD1 might be the D (5 bases). The CDR3 runs to 16 residues. Trimming shortened V by 0 bases and J by 3 bases, and 12 bases separated the two germline ends. CDR1 and CDR2 from the germline V gene are KGHSH and LQKENI. As DNA, the CDR3 is TGTGCCAGCTCACCACCGGGAGGGGCCAACAATCAGCCCCAGCATTTT. Translation: CASSPPGGANNQPQHF.

The V and J genes are TRBV21-1 and TRBJ2-7; the table's D call, TRBD1, was not checked against the DNA. TRBV21-1 is given as a pseudogene. The CDR3 totals 15 residues. Here the CDR3 DNA reads TGTGCCAGCAGCAAAGTAACAAAAATGGTCTACGAGCAGTACTTC. Translating it yields CASSKVTKMVYEQYF.

This chain uses TRBV11-1 with TRBJ2-1; D possibly corresponds to TRBD2 (5 bases). Trimming cost V 5 bases and J 4 bases, with 9 bases left between them. Germline V gene data show CDR1 as SGHAT and CDR2 as FQDESV (reference sequence). This CDR3 contains 13 residues. The CDR3 nucleotides are TGTGCCAGCAGCCACGGGGTTTACAATGAGCAGTTCTTC. It is translated as CASSHGVYNEQFF.

V usage is TRBV20-1 and J usage is TRBJ2-1; no clear D gene. This CDR3 comprises 11 residues. Germline V gene sequence: CDR1 DFQATT, CDR2 SNEGSKA (reference sequence). V lost 5 bases to trimming and J lost 7 bases, with 9 bases between them. CDR3 sequence (DNA): TGCAGTGCTGCCCCCCTAAATGAGCAGTTCTTC. Encoded protein: CSAAPLNEQFF.

This chain connects TRBV3-1 (or the pseudogene TRBV3-2) to TRBJ2-2; maybe TRBD1 (6 bases). The ends were cut back, 4 bases at V and 4 bases at J, with 10 bases in the middle. Germline V CDR1 and CDR2: LGHDT, YNNKEL (reference sequence). The CDR3 extends over 14 amino acids. This CDR3 reads CASSPLGGTGELFF. DNA for the CDR3: TGTGCCAGCAGCCCTCTAGGGGGCACCGGGGAGCTGTTTTTT.